The sequence of this T cell receptor (beta chain) was determined in a study of blood T cell repertoires in COVID-19. Study-wide background: COVID-19 samples collected from the United States, Italy and Spain covered acute and convalescent phases. Nucleic acid was either cDNA or gDNA, and it came from T cells, B-cell-depleted T cells, or PBMCs.

Those who participated ranged in age from about 18 to 89 years and resided in 20 to 25 US areas. Assay used: immunoSEQ multiplex PCR; TCRdb lists only in-frame clones, some missing. The profile shows around 250,000 clones, about 88% of them singletons. CDR3 size: 14 residues. Germline lookup yields CDR1 SGDLS and CDR2 YYNGEE. With 0 bases removed from V and 6 bases from J, the gap between germline ends came to 10 bases. The material sequenced was PBMCs or T cells enriched from blood (not recorded which). The J gene is TRBJ2-1, the V gene TRBV9; D not resolved. This clonotype was obtained from a man aged 30-40 years with acute COVID-19. The DNA of the CDR3 is TGTGCCAGCAGCGTAGACCTCGGCGGCAATGAGCAGTTCTTC. Protein: CASSVDLGGNEQFF. Based on the CDR3 plus reference TRBV9 and TRBJ2-1, the full variable domain is DSGVTQTPKHLITATGQRVTLRCSPRSGDLSVYWYQQSLDQGLQFLIQYYNGEERAKGNILERFSAQQFPDLHSELNLSSLELGDSALYFCASSVDLGGNEQFFGPGTRLTVL.